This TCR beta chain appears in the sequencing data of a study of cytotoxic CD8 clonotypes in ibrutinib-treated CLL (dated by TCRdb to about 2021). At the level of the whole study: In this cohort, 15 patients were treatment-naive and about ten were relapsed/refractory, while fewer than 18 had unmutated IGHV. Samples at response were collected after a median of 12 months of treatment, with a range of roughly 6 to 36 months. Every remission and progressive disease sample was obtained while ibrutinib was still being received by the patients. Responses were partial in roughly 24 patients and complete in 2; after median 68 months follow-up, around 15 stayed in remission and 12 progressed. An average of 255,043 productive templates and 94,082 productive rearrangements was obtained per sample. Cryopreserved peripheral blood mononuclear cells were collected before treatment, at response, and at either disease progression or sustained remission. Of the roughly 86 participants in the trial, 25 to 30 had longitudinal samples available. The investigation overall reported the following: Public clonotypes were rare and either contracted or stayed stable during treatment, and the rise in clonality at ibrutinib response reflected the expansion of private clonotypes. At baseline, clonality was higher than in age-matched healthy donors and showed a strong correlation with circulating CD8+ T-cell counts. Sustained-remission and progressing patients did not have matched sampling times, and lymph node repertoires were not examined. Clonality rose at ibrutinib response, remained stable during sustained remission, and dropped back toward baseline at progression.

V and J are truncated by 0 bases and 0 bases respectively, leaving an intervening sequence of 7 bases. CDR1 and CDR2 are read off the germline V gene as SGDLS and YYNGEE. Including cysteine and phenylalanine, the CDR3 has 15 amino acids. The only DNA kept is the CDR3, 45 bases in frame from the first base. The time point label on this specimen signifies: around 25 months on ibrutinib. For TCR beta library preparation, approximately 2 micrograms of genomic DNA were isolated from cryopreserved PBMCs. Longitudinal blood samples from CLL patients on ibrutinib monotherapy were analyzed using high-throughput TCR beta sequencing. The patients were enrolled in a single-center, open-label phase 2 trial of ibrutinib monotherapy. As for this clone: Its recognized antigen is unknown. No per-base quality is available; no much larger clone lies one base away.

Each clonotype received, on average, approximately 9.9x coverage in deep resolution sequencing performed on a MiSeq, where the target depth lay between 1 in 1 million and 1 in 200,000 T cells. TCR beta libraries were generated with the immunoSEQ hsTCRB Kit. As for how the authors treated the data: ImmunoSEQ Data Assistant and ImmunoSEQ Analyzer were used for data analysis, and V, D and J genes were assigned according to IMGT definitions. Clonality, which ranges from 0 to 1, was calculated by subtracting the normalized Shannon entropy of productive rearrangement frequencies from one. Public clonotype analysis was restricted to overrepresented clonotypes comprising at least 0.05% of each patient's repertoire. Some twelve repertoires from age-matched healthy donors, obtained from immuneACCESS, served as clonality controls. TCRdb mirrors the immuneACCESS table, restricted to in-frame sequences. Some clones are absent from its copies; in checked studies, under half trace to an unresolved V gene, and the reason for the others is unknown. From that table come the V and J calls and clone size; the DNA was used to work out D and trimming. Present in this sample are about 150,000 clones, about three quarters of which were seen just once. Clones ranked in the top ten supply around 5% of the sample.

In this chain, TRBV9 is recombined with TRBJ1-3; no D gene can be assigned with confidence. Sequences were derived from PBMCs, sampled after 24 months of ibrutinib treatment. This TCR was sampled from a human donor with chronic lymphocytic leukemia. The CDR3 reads CASSVGQSSGNTIYF. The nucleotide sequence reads TGTGCCAGCAGCGTAGGCCAGAGCTCTGGAAACACCATATATTTT.